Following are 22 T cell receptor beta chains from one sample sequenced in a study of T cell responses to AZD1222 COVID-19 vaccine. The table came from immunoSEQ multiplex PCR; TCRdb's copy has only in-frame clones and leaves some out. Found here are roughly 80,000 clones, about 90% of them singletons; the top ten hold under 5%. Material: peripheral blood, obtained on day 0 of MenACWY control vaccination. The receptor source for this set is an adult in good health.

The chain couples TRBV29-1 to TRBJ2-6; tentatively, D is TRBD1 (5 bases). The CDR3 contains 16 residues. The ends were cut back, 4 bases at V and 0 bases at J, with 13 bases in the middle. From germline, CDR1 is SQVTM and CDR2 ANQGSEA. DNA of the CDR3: TGCAGCGTTGCTTCGGACATCAACTCTGGGGCCAACGTCCTGACTTTC. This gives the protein CSVASDINSGANVLTF.

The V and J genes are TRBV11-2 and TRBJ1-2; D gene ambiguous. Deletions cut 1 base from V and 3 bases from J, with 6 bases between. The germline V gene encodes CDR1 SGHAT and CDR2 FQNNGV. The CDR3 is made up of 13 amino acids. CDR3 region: CASSLGADYGYTF. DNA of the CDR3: TGTGCCAGCAGCTTAGGCGCAGACTATGGCTACACCTTC.

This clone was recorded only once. The CDR3, as DNA: TGTGCCAGCAGCGGACTGGGACAGGGCGGTGTGCAAGCTTTCTTT. This sequence encodes CASSGLGQGGVQAFF. The rearrangement uses TRBV5-6 and TRBJ1-1; 9 nucleotides match TRBD1. J lost 9 bases, V lost 4 bases, and 13 bases had no gene match. There are 15 residues in the CDR3. Germline loops: CDR1 SGHDT, CDR2 YYEEEE. The entire variable domain, with the rest obtained from reference TRBV5-6 and TRBJ1-1, is as follows: DAGVTQSPTHLIKTRGQQVTLRCSPKSGHDTVSWYQQALGQGPQFIFQYYEEEERQRGNFPDRFSGHQFPNYSSELNVNALLLGDSALYLCASSGLGQGGVQAFFGQGTRLTVV.

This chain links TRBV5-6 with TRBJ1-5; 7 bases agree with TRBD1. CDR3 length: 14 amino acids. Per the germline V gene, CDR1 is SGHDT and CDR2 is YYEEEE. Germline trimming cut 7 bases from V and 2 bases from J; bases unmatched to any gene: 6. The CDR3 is CASWSQGGNQPQHF. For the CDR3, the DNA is TGTGCCAGCTGGTCTCAGGGGGGCAATCAGCCCCAGCATTTT.

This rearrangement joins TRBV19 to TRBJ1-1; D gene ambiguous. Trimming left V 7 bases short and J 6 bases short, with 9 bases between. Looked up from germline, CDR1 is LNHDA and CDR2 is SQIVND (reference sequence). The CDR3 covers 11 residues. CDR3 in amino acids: CASKDQAEAFF. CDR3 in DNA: TGTGCCAGTAAGGACCAGGCTGAAGCTTTCTTT.

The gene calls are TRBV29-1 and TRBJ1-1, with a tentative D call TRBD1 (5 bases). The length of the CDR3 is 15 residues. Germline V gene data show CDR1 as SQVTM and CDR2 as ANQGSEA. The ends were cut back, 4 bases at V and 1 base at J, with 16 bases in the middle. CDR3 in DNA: TGCAGCGTTGGACAGTCCCCAGAGGGGAACACTGAAGCTTTCTTT. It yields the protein CSVGQSPEGNTEAFF.

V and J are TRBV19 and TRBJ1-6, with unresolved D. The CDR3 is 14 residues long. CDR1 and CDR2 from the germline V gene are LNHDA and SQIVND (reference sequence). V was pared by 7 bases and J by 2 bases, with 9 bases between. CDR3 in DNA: TGTGCCAGTAATGACGGTCCCTATAATTCACCCCTCCACTTT. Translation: CASNDGPYNSPLHF.

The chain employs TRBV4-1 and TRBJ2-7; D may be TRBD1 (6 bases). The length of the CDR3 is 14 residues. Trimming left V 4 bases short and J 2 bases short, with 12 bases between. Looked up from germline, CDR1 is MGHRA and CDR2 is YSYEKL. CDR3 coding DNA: TGCGCCAGCAGCCTACCAGGACAGCCCTACGAGCAGTACTTC. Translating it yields CASSLPGQPYEQYF.

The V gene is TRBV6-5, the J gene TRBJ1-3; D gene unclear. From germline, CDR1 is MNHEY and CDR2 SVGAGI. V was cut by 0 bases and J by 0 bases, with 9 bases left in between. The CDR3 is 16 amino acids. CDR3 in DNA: TGTGCCAGCAGTTACTCCGACACACTCTCTGGAAACACCATATATTTT. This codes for CASSYSDTLSGNTIYF.

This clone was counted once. The DNA of the CDR3 is TGTGCCAGCAGCTTAGTCGCACCCTCGGAATGGGGGTATGGCTACACCTTC. As protein: CASSLVAPSEWGYGYTF. This rearrangement joins TRBV11-2 to TRBJ1-2; tentative D call: TRBD1 (5 bases). This CDR3 is 17 amino acids long. From germline, CDR1 is SGHAT and CDR2 FQNNGV. With 1 base removed from V and 5 bases from J, the gap between germline ends came to 20 bases.

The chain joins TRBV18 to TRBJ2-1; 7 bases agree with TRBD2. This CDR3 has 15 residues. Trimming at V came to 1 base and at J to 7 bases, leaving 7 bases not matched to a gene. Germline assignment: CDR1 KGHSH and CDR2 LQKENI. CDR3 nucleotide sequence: TGTGCCAGCTCACCACGCAGCGGGGACCTGAATGAGCAGTTCTTC. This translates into CASSPRSGDLNEQFF. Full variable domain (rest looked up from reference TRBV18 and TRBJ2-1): NAGVMQNPRHLVRRRGQEARLRCSPMKGHSHVYWYRQLPEEGLKFMVYLQKENIIDESGMPKERFSAEFPKEGPSILRIQQVVRGDSAAYFCASSPRSGDLNEQFFGPGTRLTVL.

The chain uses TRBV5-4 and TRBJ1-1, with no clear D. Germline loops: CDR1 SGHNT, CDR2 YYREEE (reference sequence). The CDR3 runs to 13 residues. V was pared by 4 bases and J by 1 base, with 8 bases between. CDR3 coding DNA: TGTGCCAGCAGCCCCCGACAGAACACTGAAGCTTTCTTT. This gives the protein CASSPRQNTEAFF.

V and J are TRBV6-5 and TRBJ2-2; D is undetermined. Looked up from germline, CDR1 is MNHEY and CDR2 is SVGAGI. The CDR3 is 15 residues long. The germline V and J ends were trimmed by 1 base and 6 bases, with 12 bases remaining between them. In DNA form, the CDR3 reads TGTGCCAGCAGTTACTTACGACCCCCCGCCGGGGAGCTGTTTTTT. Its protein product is CASSYLRPPAGELFF.

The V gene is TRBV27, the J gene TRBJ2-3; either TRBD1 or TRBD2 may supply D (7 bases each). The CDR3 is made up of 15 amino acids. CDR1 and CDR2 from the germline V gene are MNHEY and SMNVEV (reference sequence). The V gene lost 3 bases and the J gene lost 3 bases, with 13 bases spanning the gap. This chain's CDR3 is CASSFGQGGTDTQYF. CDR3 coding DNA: TGTGCCAGCAGTTTTGGGCAGGGGGGGACAGATACGCAGTATTTT.

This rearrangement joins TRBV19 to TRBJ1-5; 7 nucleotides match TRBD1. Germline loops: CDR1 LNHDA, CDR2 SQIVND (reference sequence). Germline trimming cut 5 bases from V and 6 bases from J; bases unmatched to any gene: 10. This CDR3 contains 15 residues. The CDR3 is CASSSPQGGAQPQHF. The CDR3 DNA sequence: TGTGCCAGTAGTTCGCCCCAGGGGGGGGCTCAGCCCCAGCATTTT.

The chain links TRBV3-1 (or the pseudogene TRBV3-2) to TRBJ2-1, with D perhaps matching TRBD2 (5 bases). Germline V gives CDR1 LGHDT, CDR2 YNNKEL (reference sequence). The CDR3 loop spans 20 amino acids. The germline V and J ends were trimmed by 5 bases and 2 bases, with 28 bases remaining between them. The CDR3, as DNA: TGTGCCAGCAGCGGAGGCGGACGGAAGTTTACGCACGACCCCTACAATGAGCAGTTCTTC. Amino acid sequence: CASSGGGRKFTHDPYNEQFF.

CDR3 sequence reads: CSVDGPSEAFF. CDR3 nucleotide sequence: TGCAGTGTAGATGGGCCTTCTGAAGCTTTCTTT. The V and J genes are TRBV20-1 and TRBJ1-1, with D unresolved. The CDR3 covers 11 residues. The germline V gene has CDR1 DFQATT and CDR2 SNEGSKA (reference sequence). V was clipped by 7 bases and J by 6 bases, with 12 bases between them.

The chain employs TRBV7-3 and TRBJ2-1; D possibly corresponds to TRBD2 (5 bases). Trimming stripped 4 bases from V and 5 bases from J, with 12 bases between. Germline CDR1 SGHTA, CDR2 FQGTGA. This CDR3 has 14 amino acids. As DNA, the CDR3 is TGTGCCAGCAGCTCCCCGGGGAAGCACAATGAGCAGTTCTTC. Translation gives CASSSPGKHNEQFF.

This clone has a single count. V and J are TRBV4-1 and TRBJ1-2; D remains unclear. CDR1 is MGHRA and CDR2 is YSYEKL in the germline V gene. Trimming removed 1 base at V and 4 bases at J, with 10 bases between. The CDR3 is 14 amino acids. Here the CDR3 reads CASSQVRQPYGYTF. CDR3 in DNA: TGCGCCAGCAGCCAAGTCAGGCAGCCCTATGGCTACACCTTC.

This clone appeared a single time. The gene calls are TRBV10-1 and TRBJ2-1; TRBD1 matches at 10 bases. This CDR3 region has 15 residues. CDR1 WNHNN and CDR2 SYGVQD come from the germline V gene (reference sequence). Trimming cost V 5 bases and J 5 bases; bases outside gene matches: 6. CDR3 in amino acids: CASSPGDRGNNEQFF. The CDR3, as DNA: TGCGCCAGCAGTCCAGGGGACAGGGGTAACAATGAGCAGTTCTTC.

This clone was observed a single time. The CDR3, as DNA: TGTGCCAGCAGCGAAGGGGGCAATCAGCCCCAGCATTTT. Translated: CASSEGGNQPQHF. The gene calls are TRBV7-2 and TRBJ1-5; tentatively, D is TRBD1 (5 bases). The CDR3 is made up of 13 amino acids. The germline CDR1 and CDR2 sequences are SGHTA and FQGNSA. V lost 5 bases and J 2 bases, leaving 7 bases between the germline ends.

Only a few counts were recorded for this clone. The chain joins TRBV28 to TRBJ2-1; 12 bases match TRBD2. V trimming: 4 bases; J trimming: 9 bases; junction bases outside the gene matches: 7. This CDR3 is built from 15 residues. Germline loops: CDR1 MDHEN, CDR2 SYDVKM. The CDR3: CASSSSSGRAFEQFF. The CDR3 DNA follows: TGTGCCAGCAGTTCATCTAGCGGGAGGGCGTTTGAGCAGTTCTTC.